Following are 23 T cell receptor beta chains from one sample sequenced in a study of blood T cell repertoires in COVID-19. Libraries were prepared by immunoSEQ multiplex PCR; TCRdb keeps only in-frame clonotypes and omits some of them. The repertoire consists of 200,000 to 250,000 clones, with about 85% occurring once and the leading ten covering roughly 2.6%. Sequencing was performed on peripheral blood. These receptors were collected from a man aged 45-65 years who had recovered from COVID-19.

CDR3 nucleotide sequence: TGTGCCACCAGTGAGGGCAGGGGCCGGGGGGCAGATACGCAGTATTTT. It yields the protein CATSEGRGRGADTQYF. The chain is built from TRBV15 and TRBJ2-3, with D possibly being TRBD2 (7 bases). V was shortened by 6 bases and J by 4 bases, with 20 bases between the two germline ends. This CDR3 comprises 16 residues. Germline V gene data show CDR1 as LNHNV and CDR2 as YYDKDF (reference sequence).

This clone was detected once. The chain combines TRBV19 with TRBJ1-6; D is unclear. The V end was cut by 3 bases, the J end by 9 bases, with 18 bases between. The CDR3 is 16 amino acids. The germline CDR1 and CDR2 sequences are LNHDA and SQIVND (reference sequence). The CDR3 sequence is CASSIQAPVRTSPLHF. The CDR3 nucleotides are TGTGCCAGTAGTATCCAGGCGCCCGTAAGAACTTCACCCCTCCACTTT.

The chain is built from TRBV19 and TRBJ1-2, with TRBD1 matching 7 bases. Germline lookup yields CDR1 LNHDA and CDR2 SQIVND (reference sequence). This CDR3 region has 14 residues. Trimming at V came to 1 base and at J to 8 bases, leaving 7 bases not matched to a gene. The CDR3 protein is CASSIVRTGLGYTF. In DNA form, the CDR3 reads TGTGCCAGTAGTATAGTGAGGACAGGATTAGGCTACACCTTC.

The V and J genes are TRBV2 and TRBJ2-7; 8 nucleotides align to TRBD2. The CDR3 length is 14 residues. Germline V lookup: CDR1 SNHLY, CDR2 FYNNEI. V was pared by 7 bases and J by 0 bases, with 5 bases of the junction left unmatched. The CDR3 coding sequence is TGTGCCAGCAAAGGGCGGGAGGCCTCCTACGAGCAGTACTTC. Protein sequence: CASKGREASYEQYF.

The rearrangement uses TRBV5-1 and TRBJ2-7; TRBD2 aligns across 7 bases. Per the germline V gene, CDR1 is SGHRS and CDR2 is YFSETQ. V shed 1 base and J 3 bases; nucleotides not matched to a gene: 7. The CDR3 runs to 15 residues. This CDR3 is CASSLSASGIYEQYF. The DNA of the CDR3 is TGCGCCAGCAGCTTGAGTGCTAGCGGAATCTACGAGCAGTACTTC.

The chain has TRBV5-1 and TRBJ2-1; 9 positions agree with TRBD2. Germline CDR1 and CDR2: SGHRS and YFSETQ. The CDR3 totals 15 residues. V gave up 2 bases and J gave up 2 bases; unmatched junction bases: 2. CDR3: CASSFASGTYNEQFF. The CDR3 nucleotides read TGCGCCAGCAGCTTCGCTAGCGGGACCTACAATGAGCAGTTCTTC.

The chain joins TRBV12-3 or TRBV12-4 to TRBJ1-2; D uncertain. V dropped 0 bases and J dropped 8 bases, with 10 bases sitting between them. This CDR3 region has 13 residues. The CDR3 here is CASSLAVLRGYTF. CDR3 bases: TGTGCCAGCAGTTTAGCAGTGTTGAGGGGCTACACCTTC.

CDR3 sequence reads: CASSIGWRRETQYF. For the CDR3, the DNA is TGTGCCAGTAGTATTGGCTGGAGGAGGGAGACCCAGTACTTC. V is TRBV19 and J is TRBJ2-5; maybe TRBD2 (5 bases). The CDR3 is 14 amino acids. Trimming removed 3 bases from V and 5 bases from J, with 13 bases in between. CDR1 and CDR2 (germline): LNHDA, SQIVND (reference sequence).

The chain links TRBV14 to TRBJ2-3, with 13 bases fitting TRBD2. The germline gives CDR1 SGHDN, CDR2 FVKESK. Trimming cost V 1 base and J 6 bases; bases outside gene matches: 7. The CDR3 contains 17 residues. CDR3: CASSQARTSGRTDTQYF. The CDR3 DNA follows: TGTGCCAGCAGCCAAGCTCGGACTAGCGGGAGAACCGATACGCAGTATTTT.

The sample holds a few counts of this clone. This chain uses TRBV28 with TRBJ1-5; the match to TRBD1 covers 7 bases. Germline V gene sequence: CDR1 MDHEN, CDR2 SYDVKM. The CDR3 loop spans 13 amino acids. V lost 6 bases and J lost 5; bases outside the gene matches: 4. The CDR3 DNA is TGTGCCAGCAGCGACAGGGTTTATCAGCCCCAGCATTTT. Translation gives CASSDRVYQPQHF.

V usage is TRBV5-4 and J usage is TRBJ2-6; 7 bases are shared with TRBD1. This CDR3 has 16 amino acids. Trimming cost V 3 bases and J 2 bases; bases outside gene matches: 5. CDR1 and CDR2 from the germline V gene are SGHNT and YYREEE (reference sequence). CDR3 region: CASSSTGAPGANVLTF. CDR3 DNA sequence: TGTGCCAGCAGCTCTACAGGGGCCCCTGGGGCCAACGTCCTGACTTTC.

V and J are TRBV5-1 and TRBJ1-2; the match to TRBD1 covers 8 bases. Per the germline V gene, CDR1 is SGHRS and CDR2 is YFSETQ. V gave up 0 bases and J gave up 1 base; unmatched junction bases: 5. This CDR3 has 16 amino acids. This chain's CDR3 is CASSLAATGDNYGYTF. The DNA for the CDR3 is TGCGCCAGCAGCTTGGCTGCGACAGGGGATAACTATGGCTACACCTTC.

Only a few counts were recorded for this clone. The rearrangement joins TRBV6-1 to TRBJ2-1; the match to TRBD2 covers 12 bases. There are 16 residues in the CDR3. Trimming at V came to 3 bases and at J to 3 bases, leaving 3 bases not matched to a gene. Per germline, CDR1 MNHNS and CDR2 SASEGT. In DNA form, the CDR3 reads TGTGCCAGCAGTGATCGACTAGCGGGAGACTACAATGAGCAGTTCTTC. Protein product: CASSDRLAGDYNEQFF.

This rearrangement joins TRBV6-6 to TRBJ2-3, with a possible D match to TRBD2 (5 bases). Per the germline V gene, CDR1 is MNHNY and CDR2 is SVGAGI (reference sequence). Between the trimmed V and J ends, which lost 2 bases and 3 bases, there was a span of 9 bases. This CDR3 contains 14 residues. The CDR3 nucleotides are TGTGCCAGCAGTTACGGGAGTAGAACAGATACGCAGTATTTT. This encodes CASSYGSRTDTQYF.

The rearrangement uses TRBV10-2 and TRBJ1-3, with D uncertain. Germline values: CDR1 WSHSY, CDR2 SAAADI. V lost 0 bases and J lost 0, with 9 bases in between. The CDR3 has 16 residues. CDR3: CASSESNSFSGNTIYF. The CDR3 DNA is TGCGCCAGCAGTGAGTCAAACAGCTTCTCTGGAAACACCATATATTTT.

This chain uses TRBV5-4 with TRBJ2-7; weak D call: TRBD1 (5 bases). CDR3 size: 15 residues. Per the germline V gene, CDR1 is SGHNT and CDR2 is YYREEE (reference sequence). V shed 0 bases and J shed 0 bases, with 10 bases lying between them. The CDR3 DNA sequence: TGTGCCAGCAGCTTGGTGACAGCTCCCTCCTACGAGCAGTACTTC. Amino acids: CASSLVTAPSYEQYF.

The chain combines TRBV23-1 with TRBJ1-5; D is undetermined. TRBV23-1 is placed among ORFs of uncertain function. CDR3 length equals 13 residues. Deletions cut 6 bases from V and 6 bases from J, with 12 bases between. This CDR3 is CASRDEGSQPQHF. The DNA for the CDR3 is TGCGCCAGCAGGGATGAAGGGAGTCAGCCCCAGCATTTT.

The chain joins TRBV5-1 to TRBJ2-1; TRBD2 matches at 9 bases. The J segment lost 6 bases and the V segment lost 0 bases, leaving 10 bases of the junction unmatched. The CDR3 is 17 residues long. Germline assignment: CDR1 SGHRS and CDR2 YFSETQ. CDR3 coding DNA: TGCGCCAGCAGCTTGGAGGCGGGAGGGCCCTCTCCCAATGAGCAGTTCTTC. This codes for CASSLEAGGPSPNEQFF.

V usage is TRBV5-1 and J usage is TRBJ2-3, with TRBD2 matching 11 bases. Germline V gene lookup returns CDR1 SGHRS and CDR2 YFSETQ. V dropped 2 bases and J dropped 3; count of bases not matched to a gene: 8. This CDR3 is built from 17 residues. The CDR3 DNA sequence: TGCGCCAGCAGCTTCTTACCCGGGACTAGCGGTACAGATACGCAGTATTTT. Encoded protein: CASSFLPGTSGTDTQYF.

This chain uses TRBV28 with TRBJ1-1; D possibly corresponds to TRBD1 (5 bases). V gave up 6 bases and J gave up 1 base, with 9 bases separating them. Germline CDR1 reads MDHEN; CDR2 reads SYDVKM. The CDR3 runs 13 residues. CDR3: CASRTTGNTEAFF. For the CDR3, the DNA is TGTGCCAGCAGGACCACAGGGAACACTGAAGCTTTCTTT.

The J gene is TRBJ2-3, the V gene TRBV11-3; D remains ambiguous. V lost 2 bases to trimming and J lost 11 bases, with 14 bases between them. The CDR3 is 13 amino acids. In germline, CDR1 is SGHNT, CDR2 YENEEA. CDR3 sequence: CASSLTPGWVQYF. CDR3 coding DNA: TGTGCCAGCAGCTTAACTCCGGGTTGGGTGCAGTATTTT.

V usage is TRBV27 and J usage is TRBJ2-1, with 10 bases fitting TRBD2. The CDR3 spans 15 residues. Germline-derived CDR1 and CDR2 are MNHEY and SMNVEV (reference sequence). The V and J ends lost 4 bases and 4 bases, in that order; junction bases with no gene match: 4. CDR3 in amino acids: CASSSGLAVYNEQFF. The CDR3 region has the DNA TGTGCCAGCAGTTCCGGACTAGCGGTGTACAATGAGCAGTTCTTC.

V usage is TRBV30 and J usage is TRBJ2-7; tentatively, D is TRBD2 (5 bases). V gave up 2 bases and J gave up 4 bases, with 12 bases separating them. CDR1 is GTSNPN and CDR2 is SVGIG in the germline V gene (reference sequence). The CDR3 is made up of 13 amino acids. The chain's CDR3 is CAWSSGRRYEQYF. CDR3 DNA sequence: TGTGCCTGGAGTTCGGGGAGAAGATACGAGCAGTACTTC.